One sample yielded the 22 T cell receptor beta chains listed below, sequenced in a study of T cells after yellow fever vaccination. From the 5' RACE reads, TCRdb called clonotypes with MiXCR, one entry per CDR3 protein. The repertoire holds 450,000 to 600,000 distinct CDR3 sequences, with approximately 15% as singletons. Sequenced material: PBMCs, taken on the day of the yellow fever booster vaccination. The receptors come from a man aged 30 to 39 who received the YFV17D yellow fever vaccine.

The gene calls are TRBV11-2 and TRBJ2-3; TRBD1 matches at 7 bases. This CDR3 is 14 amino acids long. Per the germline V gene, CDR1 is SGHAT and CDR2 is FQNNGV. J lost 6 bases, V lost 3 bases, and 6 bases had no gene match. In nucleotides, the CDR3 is TGTGCCAGCAGCTTTCGGACAGGCCCCGATACGCAGTATTTT. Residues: CASSFRTGPDTQYF.

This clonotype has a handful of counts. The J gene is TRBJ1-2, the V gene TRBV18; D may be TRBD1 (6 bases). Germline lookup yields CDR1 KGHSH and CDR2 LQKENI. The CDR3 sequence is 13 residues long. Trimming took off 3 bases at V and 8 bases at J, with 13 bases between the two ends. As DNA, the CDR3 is TGTGCCAGCTCACCTGCAGGGGAGTTCGGCTACACCTTC. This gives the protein CASSPAGEFGYTF.

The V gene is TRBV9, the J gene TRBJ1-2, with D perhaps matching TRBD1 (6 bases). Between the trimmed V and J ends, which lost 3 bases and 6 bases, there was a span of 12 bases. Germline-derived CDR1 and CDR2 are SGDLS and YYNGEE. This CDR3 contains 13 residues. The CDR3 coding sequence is TGTGCCAGCAGCGCAGGACAGAGAGATGGCTACACCTTC. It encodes CASSAGQRDGYTF.

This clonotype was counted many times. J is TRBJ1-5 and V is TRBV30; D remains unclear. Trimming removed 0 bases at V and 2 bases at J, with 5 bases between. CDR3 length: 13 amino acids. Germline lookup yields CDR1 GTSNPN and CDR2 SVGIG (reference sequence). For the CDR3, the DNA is TGTGCCTGGAGTGTACGGGGCAATCAGCCCCAGCATTTT. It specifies CAWSVRGNQPQHF.

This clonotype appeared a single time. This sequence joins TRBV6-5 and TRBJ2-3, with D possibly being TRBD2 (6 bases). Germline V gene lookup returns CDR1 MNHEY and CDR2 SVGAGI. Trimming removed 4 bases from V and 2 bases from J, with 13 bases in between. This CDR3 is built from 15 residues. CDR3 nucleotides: TGTGCCAGCAGTTCTCCCCGGGAGAACACAGATACGCAGTATTTT. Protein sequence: CASSSPRENTDTQYF.

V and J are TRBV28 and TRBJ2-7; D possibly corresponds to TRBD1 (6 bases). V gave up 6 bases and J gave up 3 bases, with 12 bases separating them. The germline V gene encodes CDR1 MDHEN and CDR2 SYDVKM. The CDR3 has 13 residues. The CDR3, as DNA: TGTGCCAGCAGGGGCGGACAGAACTACGAGCAGTACTTC. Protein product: CASRGGQNYEQYF.

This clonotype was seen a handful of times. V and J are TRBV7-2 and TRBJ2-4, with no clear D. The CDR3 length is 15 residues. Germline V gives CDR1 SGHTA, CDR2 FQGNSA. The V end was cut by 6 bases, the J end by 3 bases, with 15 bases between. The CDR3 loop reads CASRLTSWGKNIQYF. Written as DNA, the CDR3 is TGTGCCAGCAGACTTACTTCCTGGGGCAAAAACATTCAGTACTTC.

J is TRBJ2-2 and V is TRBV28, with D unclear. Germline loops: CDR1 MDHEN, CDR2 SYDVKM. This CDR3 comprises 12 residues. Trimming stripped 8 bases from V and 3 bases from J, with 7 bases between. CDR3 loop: CASAVYTGELFF. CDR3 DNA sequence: TGTGCCAGCGCAGTATACACCGGGGAGCTGTTTTTT. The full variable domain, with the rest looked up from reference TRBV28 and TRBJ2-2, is DVKVTQSSRYLVKRTGEKVFLECVQDMDHENMFWYRQDPGLGLRLIYFSYDVKMKEKGDIPEGYSVSREKKERFSLILESASTNQTSMYLCASAVYTGELFFGEGSRLTVL.

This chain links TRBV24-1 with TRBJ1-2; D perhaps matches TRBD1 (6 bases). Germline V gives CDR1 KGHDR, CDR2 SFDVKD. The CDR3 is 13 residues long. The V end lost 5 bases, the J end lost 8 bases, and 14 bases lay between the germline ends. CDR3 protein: CATSASRGGGYTF. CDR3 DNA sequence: TGTGCCACCAGTGCCTCGCGGGGGGGCGGCTACACCTTC.

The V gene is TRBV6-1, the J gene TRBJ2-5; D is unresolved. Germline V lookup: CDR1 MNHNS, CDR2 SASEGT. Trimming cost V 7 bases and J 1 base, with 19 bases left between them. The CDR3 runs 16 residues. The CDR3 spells CASTQGGLGIQETQYF. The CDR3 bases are TGTGCCAGCACCCAAGGTGGGCTAGGGATCCAAGAGACCCAGTACTTC.

The CDR3: CASNRGGSENEQYF. In nucleotides, the CDR3 is TGTGCCAGCAACAGGGGAGGGAGTGAGAACGAGCAGTACTTC. The chain is built from TRBV7-9 and TRBJ2-7, with D perhaps assigned TRBD1 or TRBD2 (7 bases each). The CDR3 sequence is 14 residues long. V was clipped by 7 bases and J by 5 bases, with 18 bases between them. Germline loops: CDR1 SEHNR, CDR2 FQNEAQ (reference sequence).

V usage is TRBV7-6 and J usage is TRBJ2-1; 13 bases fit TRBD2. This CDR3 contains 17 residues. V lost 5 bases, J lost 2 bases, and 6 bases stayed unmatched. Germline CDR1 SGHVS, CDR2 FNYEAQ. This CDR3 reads CASSGLAGALAYNEQFF. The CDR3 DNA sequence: TGTGCCAGCAGCGGACTAGCGGGAGCCTTAGCCTACAATGAGCAGTTCTTC.

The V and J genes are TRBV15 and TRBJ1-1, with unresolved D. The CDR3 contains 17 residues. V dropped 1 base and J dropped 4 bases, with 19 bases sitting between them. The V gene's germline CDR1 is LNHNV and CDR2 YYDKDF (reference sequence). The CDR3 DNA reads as TGTGCCACCAGCAGAGGAAGGATAGATGTGGGTGTCACTGAAGCTTTCTTT. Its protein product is CATSRGRIDVGVTEAFF.

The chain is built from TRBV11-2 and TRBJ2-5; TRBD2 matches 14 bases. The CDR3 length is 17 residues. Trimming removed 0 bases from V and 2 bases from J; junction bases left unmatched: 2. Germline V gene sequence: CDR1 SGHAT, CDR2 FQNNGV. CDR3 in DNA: TGTGCCAGCAGCTTAGAAGGACTAGCGGGAGGACAAGAGACCCAGTACTTC. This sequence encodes CASSLEGLAGGQETQYF.

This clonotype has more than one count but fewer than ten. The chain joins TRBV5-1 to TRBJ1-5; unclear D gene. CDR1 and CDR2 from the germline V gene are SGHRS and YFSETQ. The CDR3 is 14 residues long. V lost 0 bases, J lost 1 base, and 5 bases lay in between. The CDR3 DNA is TGCGCCAGCAGCTTGGGTGAAAGCAATCAGCCCCAGCATTTT. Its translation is CASSLGESNQPQHF.

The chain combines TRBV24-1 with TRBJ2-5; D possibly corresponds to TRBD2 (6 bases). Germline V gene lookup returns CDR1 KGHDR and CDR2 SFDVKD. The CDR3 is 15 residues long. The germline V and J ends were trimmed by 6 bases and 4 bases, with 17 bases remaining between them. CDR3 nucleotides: TGTGCCACCAGTACCGAAGTAGGAGGGGTAGAGACCCAGTACTTC. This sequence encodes CATSTEVGGVETQYF.

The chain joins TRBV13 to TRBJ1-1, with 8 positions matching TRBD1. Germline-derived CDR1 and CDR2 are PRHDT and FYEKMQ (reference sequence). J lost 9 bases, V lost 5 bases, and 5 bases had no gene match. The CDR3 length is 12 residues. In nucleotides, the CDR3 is TGTGCCAGCAGCCTGAACAGGGGGAAAGCTTTCTTT. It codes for CASSLNRGKAFF.

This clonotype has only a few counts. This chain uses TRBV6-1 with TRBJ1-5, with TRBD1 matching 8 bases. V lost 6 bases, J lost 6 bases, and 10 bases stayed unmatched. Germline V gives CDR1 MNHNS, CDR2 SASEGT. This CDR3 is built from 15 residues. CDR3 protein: CASSQPGTGGQPQHF. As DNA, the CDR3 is TGTGCCAGCAGCCAGCCCGGGACAGGAGGTCAGCCCCAGCATTTT.

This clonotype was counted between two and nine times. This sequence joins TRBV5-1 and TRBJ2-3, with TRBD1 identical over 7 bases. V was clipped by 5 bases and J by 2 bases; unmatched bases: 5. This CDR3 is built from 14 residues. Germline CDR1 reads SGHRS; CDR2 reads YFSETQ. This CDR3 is CASRVGQSTDTQYF. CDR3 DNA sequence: TGCGCCAGCAGAGTGGGACAGTCCACAGATACGCAGTATTTT. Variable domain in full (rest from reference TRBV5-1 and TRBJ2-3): KAGVTQTPRYLIKTRGQQVTLSCSPISGHRSVSWYQQTPGQGLQFLFEYFSETQRNKGNFPGRFSGRQFSNSRSEMNVSTLELGDSALYLCASRVGQSTDTQYFGPGTRLTVL.

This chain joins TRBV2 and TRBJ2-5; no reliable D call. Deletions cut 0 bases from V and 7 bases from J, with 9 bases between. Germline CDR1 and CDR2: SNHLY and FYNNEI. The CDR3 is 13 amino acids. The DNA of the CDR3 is TGTGCCAGCAGTGAAGCGCGGTCACGGACCCAGTACTTC. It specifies CASSEARSRTQYF.

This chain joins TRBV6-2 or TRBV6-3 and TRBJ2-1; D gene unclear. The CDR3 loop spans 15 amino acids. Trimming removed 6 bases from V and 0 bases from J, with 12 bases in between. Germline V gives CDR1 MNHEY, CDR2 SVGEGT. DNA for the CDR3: TGTGCCAGCAGAATAGACATCAGCTCCTACAATGAGCAGTTCTTC. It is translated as CASRIDISSYNEQFF.

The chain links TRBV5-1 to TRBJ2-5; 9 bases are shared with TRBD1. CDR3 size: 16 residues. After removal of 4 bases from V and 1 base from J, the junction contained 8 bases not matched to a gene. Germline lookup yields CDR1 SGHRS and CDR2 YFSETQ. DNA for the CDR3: TGCGCCAGCAGCGGCACAGGGGGCGCCATCCAAGAGACCCAGTACTTC. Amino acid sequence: CASSGTGGAIQETQYF. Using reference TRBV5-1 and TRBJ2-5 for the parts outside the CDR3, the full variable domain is KAGVTQTPRYLIKTRGQQVTLSCSPISGHRSVSWYQQTPGQGLQFLFEYFSETQRNKGNFPGRFSGRQFSNSRSEMNVSTLELGDSALYLCASSGTGGAIQETQYFGPGTRLLVL.